The 16 T cell receptor beta chains below come from one sample, sequenced in a study of blood T cell repertoires in COVID-19. Produced via immunoSEQ multiplex PCR; TCRdb's table is partial and in-frame only. The sample has hundreds of thousands of clones; more than 75% are singletons. The sequenced sample consisted of peripheral blood. Every receptor here comes from a man aged 50 to 59 with acute or convalescent COVID-19.

As DNA, the CDR3 is TGTGCCAGCAGTGAGGGGGGGAACTATGGCTACACCTTC. Amino acid sequence: CASSEGGNYGYTF. V usage is TRBV6-1 and J usage is TRBJ1-2; weak D call: TRBD1 (5 bases). CDR3 length equals 13 residues. Deletions cut 3 bases from V and 2 bases from J, with 7 bases between. CDR1 and CDR2 (germline): MNHNS, SASEGT.

The chain links TRBV5-4 to TRBJ1-5, with 8 bases matching TRBD1. The ends lost 4 bases at V and 11 bases at J; junction bases unmatched: 17. Germline loops: CDR1 SGHNT, CDR2 YYREEE (reference sequence). This CDR3 region has 16 residues. The CDR3 bases are TGTGCCAGCAGCGCTCCCGGGACAGGAGGTCGTGGTGCCCAGCATTTT. This encodes CASSAPGTGGRGAQHF.

The chain carries TRBV7-2 and TRBJ1-1, with 7 bases matching TRBD1. Germline CDR1 SGHTA, CDR2 FQGNSA. The CDR3 extends over 13 amino acids. V shed 4 bases and J 4 bases; nucleotides not matched to a gene: 3. Here the CDR3 reads CASSSQGGTEAFF. DNA for the CDR3: TGTGCCAGCAGCTCCCAGGGGGGCACTGAAGCTTTCTTT.

This chain connects TRBV5-1 to TRBJ2-1; 10 bases fit TRBD1. Looked up from germline, CDR1 is SGHRS and CDR2 is YFSETQ. Losses at the gene ends were 1 base for V and 8 bases for J; bases not matched to a gene: 9. The CDR3 sequence is 16 residues long. CDR3 protein: CASSLHGTGDYDEQFF. The CDR3 bases are TGCGCCAGCAGCTTGCACGGGACAGGGGATTACGATGAGCAGTTCTTC.

This clone was seen just once. The V gene is TRBV5-1, the J gene TRBJ2-3; TRBD2 matches at 12 bases. The CDR3 has 18 residues. Germline CDR1 SGHRS, CDR2 YFSETQ. Trimming removed 0 bases from V and 9 bases from J; junction bases left unmatched: 14. In DNA form, the CDR3 reads TGCGCCAGCAGCTTGGCACTAGCGGGGGGCCCGGCGGGGGGCACGCAGTATTTT. Protein sequence: CASSLALAGGPAGGTQYF. Combining the CDR3 with reference TRBV5-1 and TRBJ2-3 gives the whole variable domain KAGVTQTPRYLIKTRGQQVTLSCSPISGHRSVSWYQQTPGQGLQFLFEYFSETQRNKGNFPGRFSGRQFSNSRSEMNVSTLELGDSALYLCASSLALAGGPAGGTQYFGPGTRLTVL.

This clone appeared once. V and J are TRBV4-1 and TRBJ1-6; 10 bases map to TRBD1. Germline V CDR1 and CDR2: MGHRA, YSYEKL. The trim removed 4 bases at V and 9 bases at J, leaving 12 bases unmatched. The length of the CDR3 is 17 residues. CDR3 residues: CASSLEGTGDYGSPLHF. In DNA, the CDR3 is TGCGCCAGCAGCCTAGAAGGGACAGGGGATTATGGTTCACCCCTCCACTTT.

This clone was observed a single time. The V gene is TRBV19, the J gene TRBJ2-7, with 9 nucleotides matching TRBD1. This CDR3 contains 16 residues. V was clipped by 3 bases and J by 2 bases; unmatched bases: 8. The germline V gene has CDR1 LNHDA and CDR2 SQIVND (reference sequence). The CDR3 sequence is CASSMGGTGSTYEQYF. The CDR3, as DNA: TGTGCCAGTAGTATGGGGGGGACAGGGTCTACCTACGAGCAGTACTTC.

The chain links TRBV7-3 to TRBJ2-6; possibly TRBD2 for D (7 bases). CDR3 length: 19 residues. V lost 1 base and J lost 0, with 16 bases in between. The germline CDR1 and CDR2 sequences are SGHTA and FQGTGA. The CDR3 reads CASSLIGGGGPSGANVLTF. CDR3 nucleotides: TGTGCCAGCAGCTTAATTGGAGGGGGGGGACCCTCTGGGGCCAACGTCCTGACTTTC.

This clone was picked up one time. The chain carries TRBV7-6 and TRBJ1-4, with 9 bases lining up with TRBD1. With V trimmed by 5 bases and J by 2 bases, 6 bases remained unmatched. The germline V gene has CDR1 SGHVS and CDR2 FNYEAQ. The CDR3 loop spans 16 amino acids. The CDR3 is CASSLIGQGTNEKLFF. CDR3 nucleotide sequence: TGTGCCAGCAGCCTTATCGGACAGGGGACTAATGAAAAACTGTTTTTT.

The rearrangement uses TRBV7-9 and TRBJ1-5, with unresolved D. The CDR3 is 12 amino acids. The ends were cut back, 1 base at V and 10 bases at J, with 8 bases in the middle. Germline loops: CDR1 SEHNR, CDR2 FQNEAQ (reference sequence). The CDR3 nucleotides are TGTGCCAGCAGCTTAGTAGGAGAACCCCAGCATTTT. This translates into CASSLVGEPQHF.

This clone was detected only once. This chain links TRBV11-1 with TRBJ1-1; 7 positions agree with TRBD1. CDR3 length: 15 amino acids. J gave up 6 bases and V 5 bases, and 12 bases lay outside the gene matches. Germline V CDR1 and CDR2: SGHAT, FQDESV (reference sequence). As DNA, the CDR3 is TGTGCCAGCAGCCAACGACAGGGTCTATTCTCTGAAGCTTTCTTT. Translated: CASSQRQGLFSEAFF.

V gene TRBV5-1 combines with J gene TRBJ2-1, with TRBD1 identical over 9 bases. The CDR3 is 15 amino acids. V lost 4 bases, J lost 6 bases, and 8 bases stayed unmatched. Germline CDR1 reads SGHRS; CDR2 reads YFSETQ. The CDR3 region is CASSPGTGRSNEQFF. The CDR3 DNA follows: TGCGCCAGCAGCCCCGGGACAGGGAGGTCCAATGAGCAGTTCTTC.

CDR3 protein: CASKLQGYSNQPQHF. Here the CDR3 DNA reads TGCGCCAGCAAGTTACAGGGTTATAGCAATCAGCCCCAGCATTTT. V is TRBV10-1 and J is TRBJ1-5; D is possibly TRBD1 (6 bases). Germline CDR1 WNHNN, CDR2 SYGVQD (reference sequence). This CDR3 contains 15 residues. Deletions cut 7 bases from V and 0 bases from J, with 13 bases between.

The chain uses TRBV9 and TRBJ1-1; D gene unclear. V was clipped by 4 bases and J by 0 bases, with 10 bases between them. This CDR3 is 14 amino acids long. Per germline, CDR1 SGDLS and CDR2 YYNGEE. The CDR3 sequence is CASSPTEMNTEAFF. The DNA for the CDR3 is TGTGCCAGCAGCCCAACAGAAATGAACACTGAAGCTTTCTTT.

This clone turned up a few times. As DNA, the CDR3 is TGTGCCAGCAGTTCAAATGAAAAACTGTTTTTT. Translated: CASSSNEKLFF. The gene calls are TRBV12-3 or TRBV12-4 and TRBJ1-4, with D hard to call. This CDR3 is built from 11 residues. V was clipped by 4 bases and J by 5 bases, with 2 bases between them.

Comment on this clone: The junction differs from germline at one of its ends, possibly a read error. The V call is TRBV6-5, the J call TRBJ1-5; 8 bases align to TRBD1. CDR1 and CDR2 (germline): MNHEY, SVGAGI. The CDR3 extends over 13 amino acids. DNA of the CDR3: TGTGCCTGCAGGGGGCCCAACAATCAGCCCCAGCATTTT. Its translation: CACRGPNNQPQHF.